The T cell receptor (beta chain) described here comes from a study of CD8 T cells in Susac syndrome. The V and J ends lost 5 bases and 5 bases respectively, with 18 bases between them. The CDR3 covers 16 residues. Germline values: CDR1 LGHDT, CDR2 YNNKEL (reference sequence). With random hexamers, about 0.5 to 1 ug RNA was reverse transcribed. TCRdb used MiXCR to reprocess the immunoSEQ multiplex PCR reads, holding one entry per CDR3 protein. Among 250,000 to 350,000 distinct CDR3 sequences listed, about 85% were seen once. The rearrangement links TRBV3-1 to TRBJ2-2, with a possible D match to TRBD2 (6 bases). Sequenced sample: CD8+ T cells from PBMCs. This clonotype originated in a human donor with multiple sclerosis. The CDR3 DNA follows: TGTGCCAGCAGCGAGATTCACCCGACTAGAACCGGGGAGCTGTTTTTT. It encodes CASSEIHPTRTGELFF.